The rows below give T cell receptor beta chains drawn from one sample of a study of T cells in Graves' hyperthyroidism and ophthalmopathy. Each CDR3 protein is one row after TCRdb ran MiXCR on the multiplex PCR reads. The table lists approximately 610,000 distinct CDR3 sequences, approximately 14% of them singletons. Sequencing was performed on blood. The receptors originated from a woman between 40 and 50 years old with Graves' ophthalmopathy. Both conserved end residues are part of each CDR3. Fields, in order: D gene, J gene, V gene, clone size, CDR3 protein, CDR3 DNA. D genes are given only for firm matches. Clone size is stated in some rows and not others, as once, few, many or a class when expanded.

D gene: NA; J gene: TRBJ2-7; V gene: TRBV24-1; clone size: many; CDR3 protein: CATSDSSHSYEQYF; CDR3 DNA: TGTGCCACCAGTGATTCAAGTCACTCCTACGAGCAGTACTTC
D gene: TRBD1; J gene: TRBJ2-1; V gene: TRBV19; clone size: many; CDR3 protein: CASSRGQRVDEQFF; CDR3 DNA: TGTGCCAGTAGTAGGGGACAGAGGGTGGATGAGCAGTTCTTC
D gene: TRBD2; J gene: TRBJ2-5; V gene: TRBV19; clone size: many; CDR3 protein: CASSIEASGGTQYF; CDR3 DNA: TGTGCCAGTAGTATAGAGGCTAGCGGGGGGACCCAGTACTTC
D gene: NA; J gene: TRBJ2-7; V gene: TRBV5-1; clone size: NA; CDR3 protein: CASSSSPASSYEQYF; CDR3 DNA: TGCGCCAGCAGTTCCTCGCCGGCCAGCTCCTACGAGCAGTACTTC
D gene: NA; J gene: TRBJ2-5; V gene: TRBV6-1; clone size: few; CDR3 protein: CASRAVTQYF; CDR3 DNA: TGTGCCAGCAGGGCAGTGACCCAGTACTTC
D gene: TRBD1; J gene: TRBJ2-5; V gene: TRBV27; clone size: NA; CDR3 protein: CASSLVGGFSQETQYF; CDR3 DNA: TGTGCCAGCAGTTTGGTAGGGGGCTTTAGCCAAGAGACCCAGTACTTC
D gene: NA; J gene: TRBJ2-7; V gene: TRBV28; clone size: many; CDR3 protein: CASVNPGTPQREQYF; CDR3 DNA: TGTGCCAGCGTCAATCCCGGGACACCCCAGAGGGAGCAGTACTTC
D gene: NA; J gene: TRBJ1-5; V gene: TRBV28; clone size: many; CDR3 protein: CASSPVDGDSNQPQHF; CDR3 DNA: TGTGCCAGCAGCCCCGTGGACGGAGATAGCAATCAGCCCCAGCATTTT
D gene: NA; J gene: TRBJ2-7; V gene: TRBV20-1; clone size: many; CDR3 protein: CSARSSASVYEQYF; CDR3 DNA: TGCAGTGCTAGAAGCTCCGCTAGCGTGTACGAGCAGTACTTC
D gene: NA; J gene: TRBJ2-3; V gene: TRBV12-3/TRBV12-4; clone size: few; CDR3 protein: CASSSGDPAATQYF; CDR3 DNA: TGTGCCAGCAGTTCCGGGGACCCAGCAGCCACGCAGTATTTT
D gene: TRBD1; J gene: TRBJ1-2; V gene: TRBV28; clone size: few; CDR3 protein: CASSHGQDQDGYTF; CDR3 DNA: TGTGCCAGCAGTCACGGACAGGACCAAGATGGCTACACCTTC
D gene: NA; J gene: TRBJ1-1; V gene: TRBV6-1; clone size: few; CDR3 protein: CASWRGEDTEAFF; CDR3 DNA: TGTGCCAGCTGGAGGGGGGAGGACACTGAAGCTTTCTTT
D gene: TRBD2; J gene: TRBJ2-5; V gene: TRBV20-1; clone size: NA; CDR3 protein: CSARDPTSGRRGWTQYF; CDR3 DNA: TGCAGTGCTAGAGATCCCACTAGCGGAAGGAGGGGTTGGACCCAGTACTTC
D gene: NA; J gene: TRBJ2-2; V gene: TRBV15; clone size: many; CDR3 protein: CATSRDKGYTGELFF; CDR3 DNA: TGTGCCACCAGCAGAGATAAGGGATACACCGGGGAGCTGTTTTTT
D gene: TRBD2; J gene: TRBJ2-7; V gene: TRBV6-5; clone size: many; CDR3 protein: CASVELAGDEQYF; CDR3 DNA: TGTGCCAGCGTTGAACTAGCGGGCGACGAGCAGTACTTC
D gene: TRBD2; J gene: TRBJ2-7; V gene: TRBV15; clone size: many; CDR3 protein: CATSRDIASGYEQYF; CDR3 DNA: TGTGCCACCAGCAGAGATATTGCTAGCGGATACGAGCAGTACTTC
D gene: TRBD2; J gene: TRBJ2-7; V gene: TRBV19; clone size: many; CDR3 protein: CASSIDGTSVYEQYF; CDR3 DNA: TGTGCCAGTAGTATAGATGGGACTAGCGTCTACGAGCAGTACTTC
D gene: NA; J gene: TRBJ2-5; V gene: TRBV25-1; clone size: NA; CDR3 protein: CASSALLRQETQYF; CDR3 DNA: TGTGCCAGCAGTGCCTTACTGCGGCAAGAGACCCAGTACTTC
D gene: NA; J gene: TRBJ2-5; V gene: TRBV3-1; clone size: NA; CDR3 protein: CASSQGATGRETQYF; CDR3 DNA: TGTGCCAGCAGCCAAGGGGCGACAGGTCGGGAGACCCAGTACTTC
D gene: NA; J gene: TRBJ2-4; V gene: TRBV2; clone size: few; CDR3 protein: CASSALNIQYF; CDR3 DNA: TGTGCCAGCAGTGCCCTAAACATTCAGTACTTC
D gene: TRBD2; J gene: TRBJ2-7; V gene: TRBV20-1; clone size: many; CDR3 protein: CSAGTSGRNDYEQYF; CDR3 DNA: TGCAGTGCTGGGACTAGCGGGAGAAACGACTACGAGCAGTACTTC
D gene: TRBD1; J gene: TRBJ2-7; V gene: TRBV6-1; clone size: many; CDR3 protein: CASSTDRGYEQYF; CDR3 DNA: TGTGCCAGCAGTACGGACAGGGGTTACGAGCAGTACTTC
D gene: NA; J gene: TRBJ1-2; V gene: TRBV27; clone size: many; CDR3 protein: CASSQDSFYGYTF; CDR3 DNA: TGTGCCAGCAGTCAAGACAGCTTCTATGGCTACACCTTC
D gene: NA; J gene: TRBJ2-5; V gene: TRBV12-3/TRBV12-4; clone size: many; CDR3 protein: CASGRTTQETQYF; CDR3 DNA: TGTGCCAGCGGTAGGACGACCCAAGAGACCCAGTACTTC
D gene: NA; J gene: TRBJ2-5; V gene: TRBV6-1; clone size: NA; CDR3 protein: CASSKTGTIPGTQYF; CDR3 DNA: TGTGCCAGCAGTAAAACCGGGACGATCCCGGGGACCCAGTACTTC
D gene: NA; J gene: TRBJ1-1; V gene: TRBV4-3; clone size: many; CDR3 protein: CASSLKKTGSDTEAFF; CDR3 DNA: TGCGCCAGCAGCCTCAAAAAGACAGGATCGGACACTGAAGCTTTCTTT
D gene: NA; J gene: TRBJ1-1; V gene: TRBV20-1; clone size: many; CDR3 protein: CSARDWGGEGVEAFF; CDR3 DNA: TGCAGTGCTAGAGATTGGGGGGGCGAGGGGGTTGAAGCTTTCTTT
D gene: TRBD2; J gene: TRBJ2-2; V gene: TRBV19; clone size: many; CDR3 protein: CASQGLAGVSGELFF; CDR3 DNA: TGTGCCAGCCAGGGACTAGCGGGAGTGAGCGGGGAGCTGTTTTTT
D gene: NA; J gene: TRBJ2-2; V gene: TRBV7-2; clone size: many; CDR3 protein: CASSPIFTNTGELFF; CDR3 DNA: TGTGCCAGCAGCCCGATTTTCACGAACACCGGGGAGCTGTTTTTT
D gene: NA; J gene: TRBJ1-6; V gene: TRBV9; clone size: NA; CDR3 protein: CASSVVGKNSPLHF; CDR3 DNA: TGTGCCAGCAGCGTAGTAGGGAAGAATTCACCCCTCCACTTT
D gene: NA; J gene: TRBJ1-5; V gene: TRBV7-8; clone size: many; CDR3 protein: CASSLTQNNQPQHF; CDR3 DNA: TGTGCCAGCAGCTTAACCCAGAACAATCAGCCCCAGCATTTT
D gene: NA; J gene: TRBJ2-5; V gene: TRBV30; clone size: NA; CDR3 protein: CAWGRNQETQYF; CDR3 DNA: TGTGCCTGGGGTCGGAACCAAGAGACCCAGTACTTC
D gene: TRBD1; J gene: TRBJ2-7; V gene: TRBV28; clone size: NA; CDR3 protein: CASTPTGAPYEQYF; CDR3 DNA: TGTGCCAGCACCCCGACAGGGGCCCCTTACGAGCAGTACTTC
D gene: NA; J gene: TRBJ1-1; V gene: TRBV9; clone size: many; CDR3 protein: CASSPIGHLNTEAFF; CDR3 DNA: TGTGCCAGCAGCCCTATCGGACACCTGAACACTGAAGCTTTCTTT
D gene: NA; J gene: TRBJ1-2; V gene: TRBV29-1; clone size: many; CDR3 protein: CSVGGNYGYTF; CDR3 DNA: TGCAGTGTAGGGGGAAACTATGGCTACACCTTC
D gene: NA; J gene: TRBJ2-7; V gene: TRBV15; clone size: NA; CDR3 protein: CATSPRGSRYEQYF; CDR3 DNA: TGTGCCACCAGCCCAAGAGGCAGTCGCTACGAGCAGTACTTC
D gene: NA; J gene: TRBJ1-5; V gene: TRBV28; clone size: many; CDR3 protein: CASSSLVRNNQPQHF; CDR3 DNA: TGTGCCAGCAGTTCTCTGGTCAGAAACAATCAGCCCCAGCATTTT
D gene: NA; J gene: TRBJ2-7; V gene: TRBV30; clone size: once; CDR3 protein: CAWSVQGIPYEQYF; CDR3 DNA: TGTGCCTGGAGTGTACAGGGTATCCCCTACGAGCAGTACTTC
D gene: TRBD2; J gene: TRBJ2-2; V gene: TRBV12-3/TRBV12-4; clone size: few; CDR3 protein: CASSRDGRFGGELFF; CDR3 DNA: TGTGCCAGCAGTCGTGACGGGAGGTTTGGCGGGGAGCTGTTTTTT
D gene: TRBD1; J gene: TRBJ1-5; V gene: TRBV2; clone size: many; CDR3 protein: CASSPGQGFQPQHF; CDR3 DNA: TGTGCCAGCAGTCCGGGACAGGGATTTCAGCCCCAGCATTTT
D gene: NA; J gene: TRBJ2-5; V gene: TRBV12-3/TRBV12-4; clone size: NA; CDR3 protein: CASSPLGGKTQYF; CDR3 DNA: TGTGCCAGCAGTCCCCTCGGTGGAAAGACCCAGTACTTC
D gene: NA; J gene: TRBJ2-7; V gene: TRBV27; clone size: NA; CDR3 protein: CASRAQTVGEQYF; CDR3 DNA: TGTGCCAGCAGAGCCCAGACAGTCGGCGAGCAGTACTTC
D gene: NA; J gene: TRBJ1-2; V gene: TRBV6-1; clone size: many; CDR3 protein: CASRERDTYGYTF; CDR3 DNA: TGTGCCAGCAGGGAGCGGGACACCTATGGCTACACCTTC
D gene: TRBD1; J gene: TRBJ2-7; V gene: TRBV5-1; clone size: NA; CDR3 protein: CASSWGQGLQYF; CDR3 DNA: TGCGCCAGCAGCTGGGGACAGGGGTTGCAGTACTTC
D gene: TRBD1; J gene: TRBJ1-2; V gene: TRBV10-3; clone size: NA; CDR3 protein: CAISESIPGTGINYGYTF; CDR3 DNA: TGTGCCATCAGTGAGTCCATCCCCGGGACAGGGATTAACTATGGCTACACCTTC
D gene: NA; J gene: TRBJ2-7; V gene: TRBV29-1; clone size: NA; CDR3 protein: CSVALTVYEQYF; CDR3 DNA: TGTAGCGTTGCTCTGACAGTTTACGAGCAGTACTTC
D gene: TRBD1; J gene: TRBJ1-1; V gene: TRBV18; clone size: NA; CDR3 protein: CASSPVDRGTEAFF; CDR3 DNA: TGTGCCAGCTCACCTGTCGACAGGGGCACTGAAGCTTTCTTT
D gene: TRBD2; J gene: TRBJ2-7; V gene: TRBV28; clone size: many; CDR3 protein: CATNAGAGALYEQYF; CDR3 DNA: TGTGCCACCAACGCAGGAGCGGGAGCTCTCTACGAGCAGTACTTC
D gene: NA; J gene: TRBJ2-5; V gene: TRBV7-6; clone size: many; CDR3 protein: CASSLWGPQETQYF; CDR3 DNA: TGTGCCAGCAGCTTGTGGGGTCCCCAAGAGACCCAGTACTTC